The clone carrying this T cell receptor beta chain was counted many times. What it binds is not known. These data are taken from a study of metastatic and nonmetastatic thyroid tumors. Study as a whole: A comparison of repertoires was made across blood and tumor or nodule tissue from malignant and benign thyroid patients. Study-wide findings and caveats: The reported finding was significantly higher TCR beta diversity in malignant thyroid tumors relative to benign nodules, in blood and tumor.

All patients were treatment-naive before thyroid surgery. V was clipped by 0 bases and J by 5 bases; unmatched bases: 15. Germline V lookup: CDR1 SGHDN, CDR2 FVKESK. This CDR3 comprises 18 residues. Source study methods: Clinicopathological groups of papillary thyroid cancer showed CDR3 differences that were used to build a distant-metastasis classifier. TCRdb re-analyzed the PCR reads using MiXCR. The authors' filters were not applied to this entry. The table has around 13,000 clones, less than 25% seen once. Sequences were obtained from blood. The receptor's source is a female donor with papillary thyroid cancer or a benign thyroid nodule (not recorded which). Some clones in this sample may be carry-over from other donors' samples. This chain uses TRBV14 with TRBJ2-7, with 8 bases that match TRBD1. The DNA for the CDR3 is TGTGCCAGCAGCCAAGAATCTAGTACACAGGGGGTCGATGACGAGCAGTACTTC. This gives the protein CASSQESSTQGVDDEQYF. Together with reference TRBV14 and TRBJ2-7, the CDR3 gives the full variable domain: EAGVTQFPSHSVIEKGQTVTLRCDPISGHDNLYWYRRVMGKEIKFLLHFVKESKQDESGMPNNRFLAERTGGTYSTLKVQPAELEDSGVYFCASSQESSTQGVDDEQYFGPGTRLTVT.